The 16 T cell receptor beta chains given below trace back to one sample, sequenced in a study of blood T cell repertoires in COVID-19 (dated by TCRdb to the early 2020s). Libraries were prepared through the immunoSEQ multiplex PCR assay. TCRdb mirrors the immuneACCESS table, restricted to in-frame sequences. Some clones are absent from its copies; in checked studies, under half trace to an unresolved V gene, and the reason for the others is unknown. In this sample the table shows about 310,000 clones, about nine tenths of which occur a single time. The ten largest clones capture about 5% of the sample. The source material was PBMCs or T cells enriched from blood (not recorded which). The receptors derive from a man aged 60 to 69 who had recovered from COVID-19.

The rearrangement joins TRBV21-1 to TRBJ2-1; no DNA check was done on the table's D call, TRBD2. TRBV21-1 is marked as a pseudogene. The CDR3 extends over 17 amino acids. CDR3: CASSKGLAANNHNEQFF. CDR3 DNA: TGTGCCAGCAGCAAGGGACTAGCGGCAAACAACCACAATGAGCAGTTCTTC.

The chain couples TRBV11-2 to TRBJ2-5; TRBD1 agrees at 8 bases. CDR3 size: 17 residues. V lost 1 base to trimming and J lost 2 bases; unmatched junction nucleotides: 9. Germline V CDR1 and CDR2: SGHAT, FQNNGV. For the CDR3, the DNA is TGTGCCAGCAGCTTAGTTGGGCAGGGGGCGCTTCAAGAGACCCAGTACTTC. Translating gives CASSLVGQGALQETQYF. Using reference TRBV11-2 and TRBJ2-5 for the parts outside the CDR3, the full variable domain is EAGVAQSPRYKIIEKRQSVAFWCNPISGHATLYWYQQILGQGPKLLIQFQNNGVVDDSQLPKDRFSAERLKGVDSTLKIQPAKLEDSAVYLCASSLVGQGALQETQYFGPGTRLLVL.

The gene calls are TRBV10-2 and TRBJ1-2; 8 nucleotides match TRBD1. Germline assignment: CDR1 WSHSY and CDR2 SAAADI. The CDR3 length is 14 residues. V shed 6 bases and J 3 bases; nucleotides not matched to a gene: 6. Here the CDR3 DNA reads TGCGCCAGCAGAAGACAGGGGACGGACTATGGCTACACCTTC. This sequence encodes CASRRQGTDYGYTF.

The CDR3 region is CASSPRFVASGSQETQYF. The CDR3 bases are TGTGCCAGCAGCCCGAGATTCGTCGCTAGCGGGAGCCAAGAGACCCAGTACTTC. The gene calls are TRBV7-2 and TRBJ2-5, with TRBD2 matching 10 bases. The germline CDR1 and CDR2 sequences are SGHTA and FQGNSA. V dropped 5 bases and J dropped 1; count of bases not matched to a gene: 13. This CDR3 is 18 amino acids long.

This clone was counted only a few times. The chain employs TRBV7-3 and TRBJ2-3; tentatively, D is TRBD2 (5 bases). Trimming took off 2 bases at V and 3 bases at J, with 12 bases between the two ends. CDR3 length: 15 residues. Germline V gene lookup returns CDR1 SGHTA and CDR2 FQGTGA. CDR3 sequence reads: CASSLQGSGTDTQYF. The CDR3 nucleotides read TGTGCCAGCAGCTTACAAGGGAGTGGGACAGATACGCAGTATTTT.

The V call is TRBV28, the J call TRBJ2-5; D not resolved. V shed 3 bases and J shed 3 bases, with 5 bases lying between them. This CDR3 spans 12 amino acids. Germline CDR1 and CDR2: MDHEN and SYDVKM. The CDR3 loop reads CASSFLEETQYF. In nucleotides, the CDR3 is TGTGCCAGCAGTTTTTTAGAAGAGACCCAGTACTTC.

In DNA form, the CDR3 reads TGTGCCAGCAGCTCCGGACAGGCAGAGCAGTACTTC. Translated, it gives CASSSGQAEQYF. The chain combines TRBV7-9 with TRBJ2-7; TRBD1 matches at 7 bases. CDR1 is SEHNR and CDR2 is FQNEAQ in the germline V gene (reference sequence). The junction had 4 bases not matched to a gene; V was cut back by 4 bases and J by 7 bases. The CDR3 covers 12 residues.

The chain employs TRBV18 and TRBJ2-5; 8 nucleotides agree with TRBD1. This CDR3 region has 18 residues. Germline loops: CDR1 KGHSH, CDR2 LQKENI. Unmatched junction bases numbered 16, after V lost 3 bases and J lost 4 bases. CDR3 sequence: CASSPPLLSGGFSETQYF. The CDR3 DNA is TGTGCCAGCTCACCGCCTTTACTGTCAGGGGGCTTCTCAGAGACCCAGTACTTC.

This clone showed up just once. This chain connects TRBV28 to TRBJ1-2; D is unresolved. The CDR3 is 13 residues long. Trimming shortened V by 2 bases and J by 3 bases, and 7 bases separated the two germline ends. The germline V gene has CDR1 MDHEN and CDR2 SYDVKM. The CDR3 DNA reads as TGTGCCAGCAGTTTAAATCCTGACTATGGCTACACCTTC. It encodes CASSLNPDYGYTF.

The gene calls are TRBV3-1 (or the pseudogene TRBV3-2) and TRBJ2-2, with 9 bases that match TRBD2. After removal of 1 base from V and 1 base from J, the junction contained 4 bases not matched to a gene. Looked up from germline, CDR1 is LGHDT and CDR2 is YNNKEL (reference sequence). The CDR3 contains 17 residues. The CDR3: CASSQVSSGVNTGELFF. For the CDR3, the DNA is TGTGCCAGCAGCCAAGTTTCTAGCGGGGTGAACACCGGGGAGCTGTTTTTT.

The CDR3 nucleotides are TGTGCCACCAGCAGGGACAGGGTGGGGGGATACACTGAAGCTTTCTTT. Translated: CATSRDRVGGYTEAFF. The rearrangement joins TRBV15 to TRBJ1-1, with TRBD1 matching 8 bases. Germline V lookup: CDR1 LNHNV, CDR2 YYDKDF (reference sequence). The CDR3 has 16 amino acids. Trimming at V came to 3 bases and at J to 3 bases, leaving 9 bases not matched to a gene.

This chain uses TRBV18 with TRBJ1-4, with 7 bases matching TRBD1. This CDR3 spans 15 amino acids. V shed 3 bases, J shed 6 bases, and the junction held 7 bases outside the gene matches. Germline V gene data show CDR1 as KGHSH and CDR2 as LQKENI. The CDR3 DNA reads as TGTGCCAGCTCACCCGACAGGGTAGGCCATGAAAAACTGTTTTTT. Protein sequence: CASSPDRVGHEKLFF.

The chain uses TRBV3-1 (or the pseudogene TRBV3-2) and TRBJ2-4, with TRBD2 as a possible D gene (6 bases). V was pared by 7 bases and J by 6 bases, with 7 bases between. There are 11 residues in the CDR3. Germline assignment: CDR1 LGHDT and CDR2 YNNKEL (reference sequence). CDR3 DNA sequence: TGTGCCAGCATGGGGGGAAACATTCAGTACTTC. This sequence encodes CASMGGNIQYF.

The chain combines TRBV11-2 with TRBJ1-3; a possible D gene is TRBD1 (5 bases). In germline, CDR1 is SGHAT, CDR2 FQNNGV. The length of the CDR3 is 17 residues. V lost 2 bases, J lost 2 bases, and 16 bases lay in between. CDR3 bases: TGTGCCAGCAGCTTAATTAGGGCAGGGATTACTGGAAACACCATATATTTT. Protein product: CASSLIRAGITGNTIYF.

The chain couples TRBV19 to TRBJ1-5; no reliable D call. Trimming removed 3 bases from V and 5 bases from J, with 14 bases in between. In germline, CDR1 is LNHDA, CDR2 SQIVND (reference sequence). The CDR3 has 15 amino acids. CDR3 amino acids: CASSMDLGVDQPQHF. CDR3 nucleotides: TGTGCCAGTAGTATGGATTTGGGAGTCGATCAGCCCCAGCATTTT. Full variable domain (remainder filled in from reference TRBV19 and TRBJ1-5): DGGITQSPKYLFRKEGQNVTLSCEQNLNHDAMYWYRQDPGQGLRLIYYSQIVNDFQKGDIAEGYSVSREKKESFPLTVTSAQKNPTAFYLCASSMDLGVDQPQHFGDGTRLSIL.

This chain connects TRBV29-1 to TRBJ1-2; 8 nucleotides agree with TRBD1. The germline V gene has CDR1 SQVTM and CDR2 ANQGSEA. The CDR3 has 14 amino acids. V was clipped by 4 bases and J by 9 bases; unmatched bases: 13. The CDR3 bases are TGCAGCGTTGGAAAGGGTGGGGGACAGGACAGCTACACCTTC. Amino acid sequence: CSVGKGGGQDSYTF.